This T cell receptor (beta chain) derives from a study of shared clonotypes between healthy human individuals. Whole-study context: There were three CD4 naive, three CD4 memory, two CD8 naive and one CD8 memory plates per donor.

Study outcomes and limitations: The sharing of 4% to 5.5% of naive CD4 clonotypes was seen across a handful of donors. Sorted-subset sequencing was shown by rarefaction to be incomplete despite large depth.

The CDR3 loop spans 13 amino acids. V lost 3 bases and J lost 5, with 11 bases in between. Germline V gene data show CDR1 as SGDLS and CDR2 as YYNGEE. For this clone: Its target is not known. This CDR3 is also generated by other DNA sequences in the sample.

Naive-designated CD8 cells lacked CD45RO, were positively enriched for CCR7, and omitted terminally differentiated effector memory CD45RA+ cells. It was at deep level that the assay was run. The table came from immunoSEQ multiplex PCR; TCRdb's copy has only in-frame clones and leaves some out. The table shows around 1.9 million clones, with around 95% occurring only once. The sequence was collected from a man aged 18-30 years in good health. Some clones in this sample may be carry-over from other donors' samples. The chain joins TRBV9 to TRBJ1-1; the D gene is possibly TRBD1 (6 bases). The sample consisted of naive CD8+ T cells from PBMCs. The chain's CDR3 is CASSEGGRTEAFF. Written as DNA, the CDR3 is TGTGCCAGCAGCGAGGGGGGGCGAACTGAAGCTTTCTTT.